This T cell receptor beta chain was identified during a study of blood T cell repertoires in COVID-19. Looking at the study overall: From the United States, Italy and Spain came samples of acute and convalescent COVID-19. T cells, B-cell-depleted T cells, or PBMCs supplied cDNA or gDNA.

In the original workflow: Nucleated cell number was recorded as an estimate derived from reference gene primer amplification. Here immunoSEQ multiplex PCR was the method, and the copy in TCRdb shows in-frame clones only, minus some. Clone size and V and J calls were adopted from that table, with D and trimming inferred from the DNA. The sample has about 51,000 clones; about 91% are singletons. Sample: peripheral blood. The sequence came from a man aged 50-59 years with acute or convalescent COVID-19.

The CDR3 protein is CASSLAGQLEDGYTF. CDR3 bases: TGCGCCAGCAGCTTGGCCGGGCAGTTGGAGGATGGCTACACCTTC. The chain uses TRBV5-1 and TRBJ1-2, with D unclear. Deletions cut 0 bases from V and 6 bases from J, with 15 bases between. The CDR3 has 15 residues. Germline V gene lookup returns CDR1 SGHRS and CDR2 YFSETQ.